The 28 T cell receptor beta chains below were found in one sample sequenced in a study of shared clonotypes between healthy human individuals. Sequenced by immunoSEQ multiplex PCR; TCRdb stores in-frame clones only, minus some. The sample shows some 2,000,000 clones, 85% to 95% of them seen only once. Specimen: naive CD4+ T cells sorted from blood. This sample's subset: CD45RA+ positively selected. The receptor set was obtained from a young man in good health.

In its sample, this clone was seen once. A much larger clone differs by one base, so this may be a read error. The same CDR3 can be traced to other DNA sequences in this sample. The chain uses TRBV5-1 and TRBJ2-6; no clear D gene. The CDR3 has 13 residues. The V gene lost 0 bases and the J gene lost 4 bases, with 2 bases spanning the gap. Germline V gives CDR1 SGHRS, CDR2 YFSETQ. The CDR3 loop is CASSLAGANVLTF. CDR3 nucleotides: TGCGCCAGCAGCTTGGCGGGGGCCAACGTCCTGACTTTC.

The chain combines TRBV4-3 with TRBJ2-7; 8 nucleotides align to TRBD1. Germline-derived CDR1 and CDR2 are LGHNA and YSLEER. This CDR3 has 15 residues. J gave up 6 bases and V 1 base, and 8 bases lay outside the gene matches. This CDR3 reads CASSQVDRDFGEQYF. The CDR3 bases are TGCGCCAGCAGCCAAGTGGACAGGGATTTCGGCGAGCAGTACTTC.

V gene TRBV5-1 combines with J gene TRBJ2-1; a weak D match, TRBD2 (5 bases). This CDR3 has 16 amino acids. Germline-derived CDR1 and CDR2 are SGHRS and YFSETQ. V dropped 4 bases and J dropped 2 bases, with 16 bases sitting between them. The CDR3 DNA sequence: TGCGCCAGCAGCCAAACGACCCCGAGGGCCTACAATGAGCAGTTCTTC. As protein: CASSQTTPRAYNEQFF.

CDR3 bases: TGTGCCAGCAGCCAAGGACGCTCCTATGGCTACACCTTC. Its translation: CASSQGRSYGYTF. The J gene is TRBJ1-2, the V gene TRBV14; no definite D call. Germline V lookup: CDR1 SGHDN, CDR2 FVKESK. With 1 base removed from V and 4 bases from J, the gap between germline ends came to 7 bases. The length of the CDR3 is 13 residues.

The genes are TRBV2 and TRBJ2-1; D is possibly TRBD1 or TRBD2 (5 bases each). V was clipped by 5 bases and J by 8 bases, with 10 bases between them. The CDR3 consists of 12 residues. Germline-derived CDR1 and CDR2 are SNHLY and FYNNEI. The CDR3 DNA reads TGTGCCAGCAGTTGGGGGTTCGATGAGCAGTTCTTC. This sequence encodes CASSWGFDEQFF.

The chain is built from TRBV4-1 and TRBJ2-5, with TRBD2 matching 9 bases. This CDR3 is 16 amino acids long. With V trimmed by 1 base and J by 5 bases, 8 bases remained unmatched. Germline V gene sequence: CDR1 MGHRA, CDR2 YSYEKL. The CDR3 protein is CASSQVASGTWETQYF. CDR3 in DNA: TGCGCCAGCAGCCAAGTAGCTAGCGGGACCTGGGAGACCCAGTACTTC.

V gene TRBV27 combines with J gene TRBJ1-2; 9 nucleotides agree with TRBD1. V was pared by 5 bases and J by 8 bases, with 15 bases of the junction left unmatched. In germline, CDR1 is MNHEY, CDR2 SMNVEV (reference sequence). The CDR3 is 16 amino acids. CDR3 DNA: TGTGCCAGCAGTCAGAGACCGGGACAGGGAAAATGGGGCTACACCTTC. It specifies CASSQRPGQGKWGYTF.

This clone occurred once. The chain recombines TRBV30 with TRBJ1-6; a weak D match, TRBD1 (6 bases). Deletions cut 3 bases from V and 5 bases from J, with 11 bases between. The CDR3 contains 14 residues. Germline CDR1 reads GTSNPN; CDR2 reads SVGIG (reference sequence). CDR3 bases: TGTGCCTGGAGCCCGGGGGCGAATAATTCACCCCTCCACTTT. It translates to CAWSPGANNSPLHF. The complete variable domain, with remaining parts taken from reference TRBV30 and TRBJ1-6, reads SQTIHQWPATLVQPVGSPLSLECTVEGTSNPNLYWYRQAAGRGLQLLFYSVGIGQISSEVPQNLSASRPQDRQFILSSKKLLLSDSGFYLCAWSPGANNSPLHFGNGTRLTVT.

This chain uses TRBV7-9 with TRBJ1-3; no clear D gene. V lost 5 bases, J lost 0 bases, and 8 bases lay in between. This CDR3 has 14 residues. Germline V lookup: CDR1 SEHNR, CDR2 FQNEAQ (reference sequence). CDR3 sequence (DNA): TGTGCCAGCAGCCCCGTGCCCTCTGGAAACACCATATATTTT. Its translation: CASSPVPSGNTIYF.

The count of this clone is one. A clone one base away is much larger, so this may be a read error. The chain links TRBV7-8 to TRBJ1-1; a weak D match, TRBD1 (6 bases). The CDR3 extends over 13 amino acids. Trimming pared 2 bases from V and 5 bases from J, leaving 9 bases between. Germline CDR1 and CDR2: SGHVS and FQNEAQ. The CDR3 loop is CASSLTGRTEAFF. The CDR3 DNA follows: TGTGCCAGCAGCTTAACAGGGAGGACTGAAGCTTTCTTT. Variable domain in full (rest from reference TRBV7-8 and TRBJ1-1): GAGVSQSPRYKVAKRGQDVALRCDPISGHVSLFWYQQALGQGPEFLTYFQNEAQLDKSGLPSDRFFAERPEGSVSTLKIQRTQQEDSAVYLCASSLTGRTEAFFGQGTRLTVV.

The chain employs TRBV7-9 and TRBJ1-6; 8 positions match TRBD1. Germline loops: CDR1 SEHNR, CDR2 FQNEAQ (reference sequence). The CDR3 has 14 amino acids. V lost 5 bases, J lost 10 bases, and 7 bases stayed unmatched. CDR3 coding DNA: TGTGCCAGCAGCCCTCAAGGACAGGGATCACCCCTCCACTTT. Protein: CASSPQGQGSPLHF.

The rearrangement links TRBV21-1 to TRBJ2-7; whether TRBD1, the table's D call, matches the DNA was not checked. TRBV21-1 is a pseudogene. The CDR3 is 16 amino acids. The chain's CDR3 is CASSKVTGGEWGEQYF. The CDR3 nucleotides read TGTGCCAGCAGCAAGGTTACAGGGGGCGAGTGGGGCGAGCAGTACTTC.

The genes are TRBV5-6 and TRBJ2-5; 11 positions agree with TRBD2. Looked up from germline, CDR1 is SGHDT and CDR2 is YYEEEE. Trimming cost V 2 bases and J 4 bases; bases outside gene matches: 13. The CDR3 has 18 residues. The CDR3: CASSFARGGLAVGETQYF. CDR3 in DNA: TGTGCCAGCAGCTTTGCCCGAGGGGGACTAGCGGTCGGAGAGACCCAGTACTTC.

The chain recombines TRBV10-3 with TRBJ1-2; D is uncertain. The CDR3 is 12 amino acids. V shed 7 bases and J shed 9 bases, with 15 bases lying between them. Germline V gene lookup returns CDR1 ENHRY and CDR2 SYGVKD. CDR3 sequence: CAINPGPSRYTF. The DNA for the CDR3 is TGTGCCATCAACCCGGGTCCCAGCCGCTACACCTTC.

The gene calls are TRBV5-4 and TRBJ2-7; TRBD1 agrees at 7 bases. CDR3 length: 15 residues. With V trimmed by 4 bases and J by 5 bases, 12 bases remained unmatched. Per the germline V gene, CDR1 is SGHNT and CDR2 is YYREEE (reference sequence). CDR3 amino acids: CASSAETGYFHEQYF. The CDR3 DNA is TGTGCCAGCAGCGCCGAGACAGGGTATTTTCACGAGCAGTACTTC. Together with reference TRBV5-4 and TRBJ2-7, the CDR3 gives the full variable domain: ETGVTQSPTHLIKTRGQQVTLRCSSQSGHNTVSWYQQALGQGPQFIFQYYREEENGRGNFPPRFSGLQFPNYSSELNVNALELDDSALYLCASSAETGYFHEQYFGPGTRLTVT.

Note on this clone: Germline is not matched at one junction end, which may reflect a read error. The J gene is TRBJ1-4, the V gene TRBV2; perhaps TRBD1 as D (5 bases). CDR3 size: 14 residues. Germline assignment: CDR1 SNHLY and CDR2 FYNNEI. The chain's CDR3 is CASSRGTTSEKLFF. CDR3 nucleotides: TGTGCCAGCAGTAGAGGGACTACTAGTGAAAAACTGTTTTTT.

In regard to this clone: An end of the junction differs from the germline gene, which may be a read error. The genes are TRBV5-6 and TRBJ2-1; perhaps D is TRBD1 or TRBD2 (5 bases each). The germline V gene has CDR1 SGHDT and CDR2 YYEEEE. CDR3 length: 14 residues. The CDR3 region is CASSWGRSSNEQFF. The CDR3 DNA is TGTGCCAGCAGCTGGGGGAGATCCTCCAATGAGCAGTTCTTC.

The chain combines TRBV9 with TRBJ2-3; no clear D gene. CDR3 length: 14 amino acids. CDR1 is SGDLS, CDR2 YYNGEE, per germline. The V end was cut by 0 bases, the J end by 5 bases, with 10 bases between. The CDR3 nucleotides read TGTGCCAGCAGCGTAGTCGGGCTTTTAGATACGCAGTATTTT. Its protein product is CASSVVGLLDTQYF.

The CDR3 nucleotides are TGTGCCAGCAGTTTACAGCGGGAGGGCCGAGGGTCCACAGATACGCAGTATTTT. Translated: CASSLQREGRGSTDTQYF. The chain couples TRBV27 to TRBJ2-3; 10 bases are a match to TRBD2. CDR1 and CDR2 from the germline V gene are MNHEY and SMNVEV (reference sequence). The CDR3 contains 18 residues. With V trimmed by 2 bases and J by 2 bases, 10 bases remained unmatched.

This clone was seen once. This chain connects TRBV16 to TRBJ2-2; D is perhaps TRBD1 (5 bases). The V and J ends lost 0 bases and 2 bases respectively, with 10 bases between them. This CDR3 spans 16 amino acids. Germline V gives CDR1 KGHSY, CDR2 FQNENV. The CDR3 bases are TGTGCCAGCAGCCAATCTCCCGGACAAAACACCGGGGAGCTGTTTTTT. Residues: CASSQSPGQNTGELFF.

This rearrangement joins TRBV6-5 to TRBJ1-2; a possible D gene is TRBD1 (5 bases). This CDR3 is built from 15 residues. The V gene's germline CDR1 is MNHEY and CDR2 SVGAGI. V dropped 7 bases and J dropped 4 bases, with 19 bases sitting between them. The CDR3 sequence is CASTYLGGGAYGYTF. The CDR3 DNA follows: TGTGCCAGCACCTACCTTGGCGGGGGAGCCTATGGCTACACCTTC.

V usage is TRBV6-6 and J usage is TRBJ1-5; 8 nucleotides line up with TRBD1. After removal of 2 bases from V and 2 bases from J, the junction contained 5 bases not matched to a gene. Germline V gene sequence: CDR1 MNHNY, CDR2 SVGAGI (reference sequence). This CDR3 is 16 amino acids long. The CDR3 DNA reads as TGTGCCAGCAGTTACGGGGCAGGGGGCGGCAATCAGCCCCAGCATTTT. This gives the protein CASSYGAGGGNQPQHF.

The rearrangement joins TRBV19 to TRBJ2-5; 13 nucleotides line up with TRBD2. In germline, CDR1 is LNHDA, CDR2 SQIVND (reference sequence). Germline trimming cut 3 bases from V and 6 bases from J; bases unmatched to any gene: 4. The CDR3 length is 15 residues. CDR3 nucleotide sequence: TGTGCCAGTAGTATCGGACTAGCGGGAGTTAAGACCCAGTACTTC. Residues: CASSIGLAGVKTQYF.

The chain joins TRBV13 to TRBJ2-1; TRBD1 might be the D (5 bases). This CDR3 has 15 amino acids. Germline assignment: CDR1 PRHDT and CDR2 FYEKMQ (reference sequence). The V end lost 5 bases, the J end lost 11 bases, and 22 bases lay between the germline ends. The DNA for the CDR3 is TGTGCCAGCAGCCCCAGGGAAGGTGAATCACGGCAGCAGTTCTTC. Protein: CASSPREGESRQQFF.

The V gene is TRBV5-4, the J gene TRBJ2-7; the match to TRBD2 covers 10 bases. CDR3 length equals 15 residues. The ends lost 3 bases at V and 2 bases at J; junction bases unmatched: 5. Germline loops: CDR1 SGHNT, CDR2 YYREEE (reference sequence). The CDR3 is CASSSLAGGTYEQYF. As DNA, the CDR3 is TGTGCCAGCAGCTCTTTAGCGGGGGGCACCTACGAGCAGTACTTC. Looking up the rest from reference TRBV5-4 and TRBJ2-7 gives the full variable domain: ETGVTQSPTHLIKTRGQQVTLRCSSQSGHNTVSWYQQALGQGPQFIFQYYREEENGRGNFPPRFSGLQFPNYSSELNVNALELDDSALYLCASSSLAGGTYEQYFGPGTRLTVT.

V is TRBV30 and J is TRBJ1-4; D unclear. The V and J ends lost 0 bases and 0 bases respectively, with 8 bases between them. CDR3 length equals 15 residues. Germline loops: CDR1 GTSNPN, CDR2 SVGIG (reference sequence). The CDR3 DNA sequence: TGTGCCTGGAGTGTAGTCCAGGCAACTAATGAAAAACTGTTTTTT. As protein: CAWSVVQATNEKLFF. The variable domain in full, completed from reference TRBV30 and TRBJ1-4, reads SQTIHQWPATLVQPVGSPLSLECTVEGTSNPNLYWYRQAAGRGLQLLFYSVGIGQISSEVPQNLSASRPQDRQFILSSKKLLLSDSGFYLCAWSVVQATNEKLFFGSGTQLSVL.

This chain uses TRBV28 with TRBJ1-2, with 7 bases lining up with TRBD1. V trimming: 6 bases; J trimming: 7 bases; junction bases outside the gene matches: 14. From germline, CDR1 is MDHEN and CDR2 SYDVKM. This CDR3 has 15 residues. DNA for the CDR3: TGTGCCAGCAGCACATACGCCAAGGGGGCGTCTGGCTACACCTTC. This codes for CASSTYAKGASGYTF.

The rearrangement links TRBV5-1 to TRBJ2-4, with D perhaps assigned TRBD1 or TRBD2 (5 bases each). This CDR3 is built from 10 residues. CDR1 is SGHRS, CDR2 YFSETQ, per germline. CDR3 sequence (DNA): TGCGCTGGGACCCCGGACATTCAGTACTTC. Its protein is CAGTPDIQYF.